This T cell receptor beta chain was retrieved from a study of identical twins. Study-level results: Fewer insertions characterized abundant cord blood beta clonotypes, whereas memory repertoires showed none. Researchers caution that invariant MAIT and iNKT cells could partly confound zero-insertion analyses.

TCRdb re-analysed the 5' RACE reads in MiXCR, keeping a single row per CDR3 protein. The sample contains hundreds of thousands of distinct CDR3 sequences, 7.1% of which appear only once. This clonotype has just a few counts. Its antigen remains unidentified. V lost 3 bases and J lost 2, with 13 bases in between. The CDR3 extends over 15 amino acids. CDR1 is SEHNR, CDR2 FQNEAQ, per germline (reference sequence). The sample was also linked to a second study, of yellow fever vaccine responses in identical twins.

This chain links TRBV7-9 with TRBJ2-5; no firm D call. Sequenced material: PBMCs. The receptor was derived from a young woman in good health. This chain's CDR3 is CASSFVEVGQETQYF. In DNA form, the CDR3 reads TGTGCCAGCAGCTTCGTGGAAGTAGGGCAAGAGACCCAGTACTTC.